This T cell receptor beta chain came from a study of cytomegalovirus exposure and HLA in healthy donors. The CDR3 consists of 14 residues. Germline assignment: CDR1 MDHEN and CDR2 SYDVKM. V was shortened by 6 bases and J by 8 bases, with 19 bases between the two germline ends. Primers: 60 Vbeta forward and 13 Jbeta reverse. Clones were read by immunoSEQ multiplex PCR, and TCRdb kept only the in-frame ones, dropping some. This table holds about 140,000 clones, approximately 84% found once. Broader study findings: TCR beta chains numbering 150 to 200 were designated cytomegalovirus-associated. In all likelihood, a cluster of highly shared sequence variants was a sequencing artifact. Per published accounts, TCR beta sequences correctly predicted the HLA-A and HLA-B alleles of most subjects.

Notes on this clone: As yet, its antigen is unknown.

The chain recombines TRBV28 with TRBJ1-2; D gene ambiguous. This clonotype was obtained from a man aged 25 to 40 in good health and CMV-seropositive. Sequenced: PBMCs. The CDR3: CASRSNGHGRGYTF. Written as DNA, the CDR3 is TGTGCCAGCAGGAGTAACGGCCATGGGAGAGGCTACACCTTC.